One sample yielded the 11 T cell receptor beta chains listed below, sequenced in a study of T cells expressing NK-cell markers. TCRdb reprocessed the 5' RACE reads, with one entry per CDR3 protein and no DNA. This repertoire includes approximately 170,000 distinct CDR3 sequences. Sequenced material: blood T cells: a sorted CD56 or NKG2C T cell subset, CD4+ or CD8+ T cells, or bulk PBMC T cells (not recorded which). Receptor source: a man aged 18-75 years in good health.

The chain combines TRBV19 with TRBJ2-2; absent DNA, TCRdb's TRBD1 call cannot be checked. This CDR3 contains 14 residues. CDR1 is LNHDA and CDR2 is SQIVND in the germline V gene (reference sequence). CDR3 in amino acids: CASKGTGHTGELFF.

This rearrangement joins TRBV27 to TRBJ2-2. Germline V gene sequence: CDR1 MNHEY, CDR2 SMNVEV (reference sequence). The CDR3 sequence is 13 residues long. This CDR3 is CASSWWVSGELFF.

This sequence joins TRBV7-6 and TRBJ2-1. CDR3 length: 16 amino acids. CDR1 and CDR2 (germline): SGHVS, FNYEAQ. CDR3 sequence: CASSLDGESTYNEQFF.

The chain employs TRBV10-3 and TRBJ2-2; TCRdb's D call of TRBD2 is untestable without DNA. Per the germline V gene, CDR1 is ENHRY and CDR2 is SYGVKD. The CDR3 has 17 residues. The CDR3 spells CAISNPVLAGPTGELFF.

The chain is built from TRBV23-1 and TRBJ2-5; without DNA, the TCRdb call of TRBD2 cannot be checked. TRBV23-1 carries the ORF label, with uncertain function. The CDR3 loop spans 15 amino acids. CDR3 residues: CASSQWASGGETQYF.

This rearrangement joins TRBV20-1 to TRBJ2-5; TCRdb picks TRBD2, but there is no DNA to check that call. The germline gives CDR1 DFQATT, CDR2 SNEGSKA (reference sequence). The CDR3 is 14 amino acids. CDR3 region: CSASSSSGEETQYF.

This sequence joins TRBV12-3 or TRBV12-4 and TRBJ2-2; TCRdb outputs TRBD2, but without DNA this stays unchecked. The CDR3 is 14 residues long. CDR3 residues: CASSLERGTGELFF.

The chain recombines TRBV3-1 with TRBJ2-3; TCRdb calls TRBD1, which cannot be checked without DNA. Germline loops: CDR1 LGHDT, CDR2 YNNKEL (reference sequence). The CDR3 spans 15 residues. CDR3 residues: CASEGAGGFTDTQYF.

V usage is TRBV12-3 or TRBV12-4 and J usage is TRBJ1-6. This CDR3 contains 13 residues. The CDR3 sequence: CASSHGPNSPLHF.

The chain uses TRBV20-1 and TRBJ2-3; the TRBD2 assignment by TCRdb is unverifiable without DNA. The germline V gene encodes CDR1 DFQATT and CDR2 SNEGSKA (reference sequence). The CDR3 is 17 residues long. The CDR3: CSARDLLTSGDTDTQYF.

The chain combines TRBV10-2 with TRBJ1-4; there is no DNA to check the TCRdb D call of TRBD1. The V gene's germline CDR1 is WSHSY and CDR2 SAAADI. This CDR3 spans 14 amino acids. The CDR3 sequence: CASSEQGRREKLFF.